This T cell receptor (beta chain) came from a study of identical twins. The study's findings and limits: Memory repertoires lacked the insertion deficit that abundant cord blood beta clonotypes showed.

TCRdb processed the 5' RACE reads anew with MiXCR; each CDR3 protein has one entry. The sample lists some 500,000 distinct CDR3 sequences; approximately 10% were seen once. In regard to this clonotype: Its antigen is undetermined.

The V gene end was trimmed by 5 bases and the J gene end by 4 bases; junction bases not matched to a gene: 7. CDR1 and CDR2 from the germline V gene are GTSNPN and SVGIG (reference sequence). CDR3 length: 14 residues. These sequences were also reported in another study, on yellow fever vaccine responses in identical twins.

The sequence was obtained from a woman aged 18 to 35 in good health. The chain carries TRBV30 and TRBJ2-2; 7 nucleotides agree with TRBD1. Sequenced material: PBMCs. The CDR3 loop reads CAWDRDRRTGELFF. Written as DNA, the CDR3 is TGTGCCTGGGACCGGGACAGACGCACCGGGGAGCTGTTTTTT.